This T cell receptor (beta chain) came from a study of CD8 T cells in ankylosing spondylitis. General observations from the study: One TCR beta motif, made up of fewer than 10 highly homologous variants, appeared characteristic of ankylosing spondylitis blood.

With molecular barcodes, quantitative 5'-RACE was used to make the TCR beta libraries. TCRdb reanalysed the 5' RACE reads using MiXCR and keeps one entry per CDR3 protein. Among 150,000 to 200,000 distinct CDR3 sequences listed, 9.8% were seen once. Remarks on this clonotype: No antigen is known for it.

The germline CDR1 and CDR2 sequences are MNHNY and SVGAGI (reference sequence). The CDR3 consists of 13 residues. V was trimmed by 5 bases and J by 1 base, leaving 8 bases between them. The receptor was derived from a female donor with ankylosing spondylitis or in good health (not recorded which). The sample comprised blood, either unsorted or a sorted T cell fraction (not recorded which). The J gene is TRBJ2-5, the V gene TRBV6-6; the D is unclear. CDR3 bases: TGTGCCAGCAGTCCCCGGGCCCAAGAGACCCAGTACTTC. Translation: CASSPRAQETQYF.